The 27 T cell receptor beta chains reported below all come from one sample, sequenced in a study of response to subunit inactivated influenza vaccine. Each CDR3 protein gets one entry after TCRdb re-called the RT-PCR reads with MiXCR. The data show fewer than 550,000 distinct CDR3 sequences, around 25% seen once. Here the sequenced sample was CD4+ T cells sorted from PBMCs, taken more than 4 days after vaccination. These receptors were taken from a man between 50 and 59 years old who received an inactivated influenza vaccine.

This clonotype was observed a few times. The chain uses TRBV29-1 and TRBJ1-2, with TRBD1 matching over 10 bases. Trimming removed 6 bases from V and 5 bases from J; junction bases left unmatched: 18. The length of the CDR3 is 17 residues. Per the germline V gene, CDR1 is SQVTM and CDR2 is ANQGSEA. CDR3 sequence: CSVGRKSPGQGSYGYTF. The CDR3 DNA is TGCAGCGTGGGGAGGAAATCCCCGGGACAGGGGTCGTATGGCTACACCTTC.

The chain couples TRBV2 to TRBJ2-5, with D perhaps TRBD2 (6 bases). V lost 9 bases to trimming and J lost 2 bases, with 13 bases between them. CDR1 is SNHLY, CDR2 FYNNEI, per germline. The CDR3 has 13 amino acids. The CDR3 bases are TGTGCCAGTCGTCGGGACTCGCAAGAGACCCAGTACTTC. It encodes CASRRDSQETQYF.

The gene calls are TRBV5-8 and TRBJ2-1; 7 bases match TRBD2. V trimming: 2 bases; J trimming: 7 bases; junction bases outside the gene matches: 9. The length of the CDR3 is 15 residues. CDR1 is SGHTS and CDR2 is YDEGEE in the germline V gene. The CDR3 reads CASSFRGRGGNEQFF. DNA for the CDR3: TGTGCCAGCAGCTTTCGGGGTCGCGGGGGTAATGAGCAGTTCTTC.

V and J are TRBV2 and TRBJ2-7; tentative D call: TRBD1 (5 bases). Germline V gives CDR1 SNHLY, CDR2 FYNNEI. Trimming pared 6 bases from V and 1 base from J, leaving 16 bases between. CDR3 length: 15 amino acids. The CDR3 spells CASRRQGLGSYEQYF. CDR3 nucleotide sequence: TGTGCCAGCAGGCGTCAGGGTTTGGGTTCCTACGAGCAGTACTTC.

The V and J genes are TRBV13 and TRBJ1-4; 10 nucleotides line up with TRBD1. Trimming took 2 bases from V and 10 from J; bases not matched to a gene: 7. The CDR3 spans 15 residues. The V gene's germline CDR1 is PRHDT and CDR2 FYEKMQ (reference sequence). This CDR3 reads CASSLPRDRGGKLFF. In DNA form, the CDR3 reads TGTGCCAGCAGCTTACCCCGGGACAGGGGAGGAAAACTGTTTTTT.

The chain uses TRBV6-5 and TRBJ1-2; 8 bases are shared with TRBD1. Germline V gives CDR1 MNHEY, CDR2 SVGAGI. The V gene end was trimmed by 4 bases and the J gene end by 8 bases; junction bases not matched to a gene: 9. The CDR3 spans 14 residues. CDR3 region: CASSSHGDRTGYTF. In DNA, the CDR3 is TGTGCCAGCAGTTCCCACGGGGACAGGACGGGCTACACCTTC.

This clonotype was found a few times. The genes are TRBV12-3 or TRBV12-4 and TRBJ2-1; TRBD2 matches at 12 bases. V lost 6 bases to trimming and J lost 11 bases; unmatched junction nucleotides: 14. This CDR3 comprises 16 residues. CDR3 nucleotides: TGTGCCAGCAGCTCCTCTAGACTAGCGGGAGTTCCGAAGCAGTTCTTC. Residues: CASSSSRLAGVPKQFF.

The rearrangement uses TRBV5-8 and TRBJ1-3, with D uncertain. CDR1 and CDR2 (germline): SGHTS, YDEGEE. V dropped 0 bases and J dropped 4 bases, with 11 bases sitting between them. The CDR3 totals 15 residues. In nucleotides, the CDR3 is TGTGCCAGCAGCTTGGTCTTCCCTGCGGGAAACACCATATATTTT. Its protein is CASSLVFPAGNTIYF.

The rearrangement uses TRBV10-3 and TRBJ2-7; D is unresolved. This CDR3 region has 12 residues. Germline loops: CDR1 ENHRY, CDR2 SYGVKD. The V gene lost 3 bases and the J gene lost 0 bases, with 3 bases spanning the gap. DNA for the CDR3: TGTGCCATCAGTGACGCCTCCTACGAGCAGTACTTC. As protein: CAISDASYEQYF.

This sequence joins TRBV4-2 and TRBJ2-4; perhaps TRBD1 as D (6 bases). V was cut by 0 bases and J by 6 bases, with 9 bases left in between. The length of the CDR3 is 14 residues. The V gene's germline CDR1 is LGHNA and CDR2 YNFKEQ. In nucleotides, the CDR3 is TGTGCCAGCAGCCAAGAGCGCAGGGGAAACATTCAGTACTTC. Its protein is CASSQERRGNIQYF.

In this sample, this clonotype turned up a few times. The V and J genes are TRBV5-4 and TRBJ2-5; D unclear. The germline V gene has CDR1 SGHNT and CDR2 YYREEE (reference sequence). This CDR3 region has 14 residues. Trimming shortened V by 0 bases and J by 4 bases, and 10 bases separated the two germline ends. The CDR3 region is CASSLDLAAETQYF. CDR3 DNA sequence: TGTGCCAGCAGCTTGGACTTGGCCGCAGAGACCCAGTACTTC.

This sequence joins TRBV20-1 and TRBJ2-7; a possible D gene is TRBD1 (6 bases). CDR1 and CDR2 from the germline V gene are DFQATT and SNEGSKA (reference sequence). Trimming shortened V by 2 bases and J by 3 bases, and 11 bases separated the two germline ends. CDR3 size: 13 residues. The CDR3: CSARQGIDYEQYF. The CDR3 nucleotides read TGCAGTGCTAGACAGGGGATAGACTACGAGCAGTACTTC.

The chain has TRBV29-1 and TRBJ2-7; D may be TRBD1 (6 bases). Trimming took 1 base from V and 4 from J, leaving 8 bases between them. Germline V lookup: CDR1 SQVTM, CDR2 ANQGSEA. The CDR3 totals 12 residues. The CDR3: CSVEGGGYEQYF. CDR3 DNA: TGCAGCGTTGAAGGAGGGGGTTACGAGCAGTACTTC.

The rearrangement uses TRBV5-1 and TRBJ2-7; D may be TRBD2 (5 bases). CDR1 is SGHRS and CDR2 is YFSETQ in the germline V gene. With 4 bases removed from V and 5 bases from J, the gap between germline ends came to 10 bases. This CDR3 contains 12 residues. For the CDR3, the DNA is TGCGCCAGCAGCACCGGGGTCCACGAGCAGTACTTC. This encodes CASSTGVHEQYF.

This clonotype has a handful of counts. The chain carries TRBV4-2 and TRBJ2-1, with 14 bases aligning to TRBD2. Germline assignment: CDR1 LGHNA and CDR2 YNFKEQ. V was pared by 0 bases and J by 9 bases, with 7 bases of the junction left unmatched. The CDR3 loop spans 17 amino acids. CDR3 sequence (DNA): TGTGCCAGCAGCCAAGAGGCCGGACTAGCGGGGGGTGGTGAGCAGTTCTTC. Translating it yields CASSQEAGLAGGGEQFF.

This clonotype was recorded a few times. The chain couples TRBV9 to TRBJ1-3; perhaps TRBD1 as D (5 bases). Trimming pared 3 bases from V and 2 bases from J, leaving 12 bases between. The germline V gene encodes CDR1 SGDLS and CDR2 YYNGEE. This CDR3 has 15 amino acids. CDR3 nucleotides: TGTGCCAGCAGCGCTGACAGAAGGACTGGAAACACCATATATTTT. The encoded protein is CASSADRRTGNTIYF.

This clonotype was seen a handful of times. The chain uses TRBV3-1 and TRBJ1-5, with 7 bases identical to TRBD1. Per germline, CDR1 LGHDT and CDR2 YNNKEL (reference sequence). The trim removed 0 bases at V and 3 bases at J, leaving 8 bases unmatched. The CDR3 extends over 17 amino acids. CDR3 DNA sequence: TGTGCCAGCAGCCAAGATCCGACAGGGCGGTTCAATCAGCCCCAGCATTTT. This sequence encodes CASSQDPTGRFNQPQHF. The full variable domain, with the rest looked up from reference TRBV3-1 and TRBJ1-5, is DTAVSQTPKYLVTQMGNDKSIKCEQNLGHDTMYWYKQDSKKFLKIMFSYNNKELIINETVPNRFSPKSPDKAHLNLHINSLELGDSAVYFCASSQDPTGRFNQPQHFGDGTRLSIL.

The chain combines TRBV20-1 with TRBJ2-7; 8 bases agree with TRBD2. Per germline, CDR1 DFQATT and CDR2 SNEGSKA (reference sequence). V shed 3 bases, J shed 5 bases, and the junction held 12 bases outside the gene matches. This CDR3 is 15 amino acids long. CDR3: CSARGGSGRIHEQYF. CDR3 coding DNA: TGCAGTGCTAGGGGGGGAAGCGGGAGAATCCACGAGCAGTACTTC.

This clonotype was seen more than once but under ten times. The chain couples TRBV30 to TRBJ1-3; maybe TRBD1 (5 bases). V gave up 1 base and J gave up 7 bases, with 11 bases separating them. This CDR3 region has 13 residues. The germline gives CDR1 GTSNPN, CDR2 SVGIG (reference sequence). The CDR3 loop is CAWSGQGLNTIYF. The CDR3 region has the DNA TGTGCCTGGAGTGGTCAGGGCCTCAACACCATATATTTT. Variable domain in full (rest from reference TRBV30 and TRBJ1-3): SQTIHQWPATLVQPVGSPLSLECTVEGTSNPNLYWYRQAAGRGLQLLFYSVGIGQISSEVPQNLSASRPQDRQFILSSKKLLLSDSGFYLCAWSGQGLNTIYFGEGSWLTVV.

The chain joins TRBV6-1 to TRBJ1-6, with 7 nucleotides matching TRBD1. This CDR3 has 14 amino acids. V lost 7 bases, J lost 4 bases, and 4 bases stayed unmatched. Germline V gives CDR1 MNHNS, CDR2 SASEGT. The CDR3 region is CASILTGYNSPLHF. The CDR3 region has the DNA TGTGCCAGCATCCTGACAGGGTATAATTCACCCCTCCACTTT.

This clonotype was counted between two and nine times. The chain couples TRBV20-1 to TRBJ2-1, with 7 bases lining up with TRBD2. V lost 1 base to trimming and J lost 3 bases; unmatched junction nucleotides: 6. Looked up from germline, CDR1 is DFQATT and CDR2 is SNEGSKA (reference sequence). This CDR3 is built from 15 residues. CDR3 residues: CSARGPTSSYNEQFF. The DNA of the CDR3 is TGCAGTGCTAGAGGACCGACTAGCAGCTACAATGAGCAGTTCTTC.

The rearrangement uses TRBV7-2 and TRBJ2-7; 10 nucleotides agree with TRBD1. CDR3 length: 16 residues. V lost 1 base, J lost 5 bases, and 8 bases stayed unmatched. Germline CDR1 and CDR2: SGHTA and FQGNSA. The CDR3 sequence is CASSLGAGTGVHEQYF. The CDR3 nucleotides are TGTGCCAGCAGCTTAGGGGCCGGGACAGGGGTCCACGAGCAGTACTTC.

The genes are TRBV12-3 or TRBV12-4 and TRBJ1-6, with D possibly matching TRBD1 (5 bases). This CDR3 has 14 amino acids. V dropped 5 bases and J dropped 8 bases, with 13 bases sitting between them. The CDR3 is CASSVRGRDSPLHF. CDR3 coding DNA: TGTGCCAGCAGTGTCCGGGGGAGGGATTCACCCCTCCACTTT.

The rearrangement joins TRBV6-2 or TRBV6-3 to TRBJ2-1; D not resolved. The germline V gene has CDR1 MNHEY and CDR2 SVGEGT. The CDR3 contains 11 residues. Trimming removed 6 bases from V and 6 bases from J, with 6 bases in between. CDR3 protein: CASSNGNEQFF. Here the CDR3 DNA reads TGTGCCAGCAGCAACGGCAATGAGCAGTTCTTC.

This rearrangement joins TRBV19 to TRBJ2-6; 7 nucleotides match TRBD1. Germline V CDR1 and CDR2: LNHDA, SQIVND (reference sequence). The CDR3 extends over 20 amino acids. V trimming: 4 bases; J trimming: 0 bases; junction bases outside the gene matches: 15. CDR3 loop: CASSTLQGRPSNSGANVLTF. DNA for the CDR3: TGTGCCAGTAGTACCCTACAGGGGCGACCGTCTAACTCTGGGGCCAACGTCCTGACTTTC.

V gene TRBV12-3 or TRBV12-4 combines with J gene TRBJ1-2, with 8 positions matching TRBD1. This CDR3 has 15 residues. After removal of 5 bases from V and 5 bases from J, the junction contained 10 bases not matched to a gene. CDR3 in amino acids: CASSRTGLAPYGYTF. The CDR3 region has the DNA TGTGCCAGCAGTCGGACAGGGCTGGCCCCATATGGCTACACCTTC.

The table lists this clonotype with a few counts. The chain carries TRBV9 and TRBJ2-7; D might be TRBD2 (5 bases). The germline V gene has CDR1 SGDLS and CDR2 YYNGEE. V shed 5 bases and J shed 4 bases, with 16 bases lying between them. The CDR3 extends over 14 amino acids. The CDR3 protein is CASSATVGGYEQYF. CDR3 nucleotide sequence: TGTGCCAGCAGTGCTACTGTGGGCGGGTACGAGCAGTACTTC.